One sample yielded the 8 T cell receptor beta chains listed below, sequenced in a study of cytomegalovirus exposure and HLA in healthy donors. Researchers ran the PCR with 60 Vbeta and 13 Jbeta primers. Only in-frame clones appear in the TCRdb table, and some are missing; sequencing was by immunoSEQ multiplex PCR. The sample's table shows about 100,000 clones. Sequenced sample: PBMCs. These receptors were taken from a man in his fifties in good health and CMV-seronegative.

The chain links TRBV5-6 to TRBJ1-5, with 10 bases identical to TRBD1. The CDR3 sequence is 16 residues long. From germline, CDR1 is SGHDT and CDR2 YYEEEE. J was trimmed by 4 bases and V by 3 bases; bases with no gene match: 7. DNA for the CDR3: TGTGCCAGCAGCTCAATCCGGGACAGGGGAAATCAGCCCCAGCATTTT. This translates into CASSSIRDRGNQPQHF.

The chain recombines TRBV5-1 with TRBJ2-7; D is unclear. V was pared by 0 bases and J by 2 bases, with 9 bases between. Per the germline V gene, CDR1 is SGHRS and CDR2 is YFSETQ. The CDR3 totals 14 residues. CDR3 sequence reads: CASSLGHETYEQYF. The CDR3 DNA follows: TGCGCCAGCAGCTTGGGGCACGAAACCTACGAGCAGTACTTC.

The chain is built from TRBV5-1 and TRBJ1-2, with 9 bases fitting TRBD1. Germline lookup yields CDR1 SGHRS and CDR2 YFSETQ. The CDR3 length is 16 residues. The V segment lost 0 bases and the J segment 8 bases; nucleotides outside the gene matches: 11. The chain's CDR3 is CASSLEQGAGGLGYTF. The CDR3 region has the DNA TGCGCCAGCAGCTTGGAACAGGGGGCAGGGGGCTTGGGCTACACCTTC. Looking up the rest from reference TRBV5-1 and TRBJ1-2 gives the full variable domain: KAGVTQTPRYLIKTRGQQVTLSCSPISGHRSVSWYQQTPGQGLQFLFEYFSETQRNKGNFPGRFSGRQFSNSRSEMNVSTLELGDSALYLCASSLEQGAGGLGYTFGSGTRLTVV.

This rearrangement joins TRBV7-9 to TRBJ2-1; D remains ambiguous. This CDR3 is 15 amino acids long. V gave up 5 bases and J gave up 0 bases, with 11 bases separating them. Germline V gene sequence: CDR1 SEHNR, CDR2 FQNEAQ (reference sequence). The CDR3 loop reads CASSIAQDSYNEQFF. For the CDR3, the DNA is TGTGCCAGCAGCATCGCACAAGACTCCTACAATGAGCAGTTCTTC.

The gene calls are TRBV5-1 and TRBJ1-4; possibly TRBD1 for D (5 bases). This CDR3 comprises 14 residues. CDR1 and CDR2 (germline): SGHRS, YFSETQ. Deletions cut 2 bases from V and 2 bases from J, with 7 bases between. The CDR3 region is CASSFSGTNEKLFF. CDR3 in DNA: TGCGCCAGCAGCTTTTCAGGGACTAATGAAAAACTGTTTTTT. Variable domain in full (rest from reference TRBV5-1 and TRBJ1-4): KAGVTQTPRYLIKTRGQQVTLSCSPISGHRSVSWYQQTPGQGLQFLFEYFSETQRNKGNFPGRFSGRQFSNSRSEMNVSTLELGDSALYLCASSFSGTNEKLFFGSGTQLSVL.

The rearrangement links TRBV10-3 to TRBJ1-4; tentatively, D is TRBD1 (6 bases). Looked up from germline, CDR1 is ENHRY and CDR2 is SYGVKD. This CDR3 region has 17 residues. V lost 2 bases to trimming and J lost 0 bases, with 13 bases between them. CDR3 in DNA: TGTGCCATCAGTGAGGGGGCAGGGGCTACAACTAATGAAAAACTGTTTTTT. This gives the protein CAISEGAGATTNEKLFF.

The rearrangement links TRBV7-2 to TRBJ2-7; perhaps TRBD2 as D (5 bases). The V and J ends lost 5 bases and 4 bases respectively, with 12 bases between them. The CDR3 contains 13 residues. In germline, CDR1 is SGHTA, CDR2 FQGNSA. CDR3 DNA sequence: TGTGCCAGCAGCGGACCGGGGATTTACGAGCAGTACTTC. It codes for CASSGPGIYEQYF.

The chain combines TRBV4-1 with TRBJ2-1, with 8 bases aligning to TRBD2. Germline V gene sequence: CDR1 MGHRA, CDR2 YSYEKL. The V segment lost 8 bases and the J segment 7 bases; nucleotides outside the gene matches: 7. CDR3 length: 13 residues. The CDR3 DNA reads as TGCGCCAGCGAGGGACTAGGAACAAATGAGCAGTTCTTC. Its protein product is CASEGLGTNEQFF.